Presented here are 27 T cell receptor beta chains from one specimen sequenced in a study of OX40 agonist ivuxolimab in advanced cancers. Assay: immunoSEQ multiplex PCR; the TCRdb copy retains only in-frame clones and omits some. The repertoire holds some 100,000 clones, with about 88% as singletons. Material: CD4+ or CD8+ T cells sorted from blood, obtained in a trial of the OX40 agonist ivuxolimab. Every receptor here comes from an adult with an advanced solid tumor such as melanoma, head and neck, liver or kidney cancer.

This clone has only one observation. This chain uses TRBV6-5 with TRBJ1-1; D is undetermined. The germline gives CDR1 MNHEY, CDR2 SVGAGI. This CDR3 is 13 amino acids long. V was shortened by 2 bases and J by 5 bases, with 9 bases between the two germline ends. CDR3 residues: CASSYRVYTEAFF. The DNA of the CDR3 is TGTGCCAGCAGTTACAGGGTCTATACTGAAGCTTTCTTT.

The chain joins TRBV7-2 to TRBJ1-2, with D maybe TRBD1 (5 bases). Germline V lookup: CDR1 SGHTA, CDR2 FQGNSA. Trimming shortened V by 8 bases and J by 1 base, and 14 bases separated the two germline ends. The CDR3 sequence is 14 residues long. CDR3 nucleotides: TGTGCCAGCCGCCCCGGGGACGTTAACTATGGCTACACCTTC. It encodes CASRPGDVNYGYTF.

CDR3 residues: CASSGGTVRGLGYTF. CDR3 bases: TGTGCCAGCAGTGGGGGGACCGTTCGGGGCCTTGGCTACACCTTC. The chain carries TRBV6-1 and TRBJ1-2; TRBD1 might be the D (5 bases). The CDR3 has 15 amino acids. Germline assignment: CDR1 MNHNS and CDR2 SASEGT. V was trimmed by 4 bases and J by 7 bases, leaving 19 bases between them.

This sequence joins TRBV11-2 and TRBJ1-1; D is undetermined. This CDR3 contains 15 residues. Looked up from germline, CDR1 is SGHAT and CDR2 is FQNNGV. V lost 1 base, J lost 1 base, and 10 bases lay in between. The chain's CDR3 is CASSLVEARNTEAFF. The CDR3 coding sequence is TGTGCCAGCAGCTTAGTTGAGGCCCGGAACACTGAAGCTTTCTTT.

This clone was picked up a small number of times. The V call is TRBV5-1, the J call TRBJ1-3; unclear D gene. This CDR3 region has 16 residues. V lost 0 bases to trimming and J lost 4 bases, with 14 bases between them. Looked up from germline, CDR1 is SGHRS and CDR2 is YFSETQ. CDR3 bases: TGCGCCAGCAGCTTGGCCGTCGGGGTCGGAGGAAACACCATATATTTT. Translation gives CASSLAVGVGGNTIYF.

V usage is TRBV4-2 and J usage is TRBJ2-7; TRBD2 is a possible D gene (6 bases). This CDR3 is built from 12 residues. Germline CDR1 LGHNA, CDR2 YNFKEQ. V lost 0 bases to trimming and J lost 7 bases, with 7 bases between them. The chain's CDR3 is CASSQDGGEQYF. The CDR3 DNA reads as TGTGCCAGCAGCCAAGATGGAGGGGAGCAGTACTTC.

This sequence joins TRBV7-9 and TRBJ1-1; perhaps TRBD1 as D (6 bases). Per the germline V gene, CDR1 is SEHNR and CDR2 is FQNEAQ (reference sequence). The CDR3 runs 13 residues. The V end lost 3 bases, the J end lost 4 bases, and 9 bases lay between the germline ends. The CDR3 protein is CASSFRDTTEAFF. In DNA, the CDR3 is TGTGCCAGCAGCTTTCGGGACACCACTGAAGCTTTCTTT.

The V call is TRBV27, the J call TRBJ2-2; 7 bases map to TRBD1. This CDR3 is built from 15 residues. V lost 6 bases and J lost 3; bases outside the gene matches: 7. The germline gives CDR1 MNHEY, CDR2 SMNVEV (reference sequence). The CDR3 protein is CASRGPGQHTGELFF. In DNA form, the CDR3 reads TGTGCCAGCAGGGGCCCGGGACAGCACACCGGGGAGCTGTTTTTT.

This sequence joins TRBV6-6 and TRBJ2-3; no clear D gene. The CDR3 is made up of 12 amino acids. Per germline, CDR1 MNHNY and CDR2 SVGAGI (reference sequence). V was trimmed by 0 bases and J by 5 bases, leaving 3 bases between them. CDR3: CASSYSVDTQYF. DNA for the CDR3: TGTGCCAGCAGTTACTCTGTAGATACGCAGTATTTT.

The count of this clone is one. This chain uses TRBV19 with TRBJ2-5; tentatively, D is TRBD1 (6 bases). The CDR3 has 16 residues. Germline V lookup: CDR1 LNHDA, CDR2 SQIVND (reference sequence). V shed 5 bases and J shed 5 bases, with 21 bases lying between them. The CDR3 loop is CASSPRGRGLGETQYF. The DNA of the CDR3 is TGTGCCAGTAGTCCTCGAGGCAGGGGCCTAGGGGAGACCCAGTACTTC.

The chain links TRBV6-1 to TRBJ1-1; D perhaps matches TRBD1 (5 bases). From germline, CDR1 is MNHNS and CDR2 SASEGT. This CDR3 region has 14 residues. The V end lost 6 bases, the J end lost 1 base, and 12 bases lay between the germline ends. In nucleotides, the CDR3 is TGTGCCAGCAGGGAGCACAGGCGGAACACTGAAGCTTTCTTT. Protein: CASREHRRNTEAFF.

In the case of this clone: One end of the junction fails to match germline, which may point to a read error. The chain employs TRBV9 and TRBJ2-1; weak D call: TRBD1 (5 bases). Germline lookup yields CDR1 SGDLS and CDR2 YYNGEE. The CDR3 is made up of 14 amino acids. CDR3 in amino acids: CASSVGHRNNEQFF. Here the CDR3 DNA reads TGTGCCAGCAGCGTAGGTCACAGGAACAATGAGCAATTCTTC.

The CDR3 coding sequence is TGCGCCAGCAGCCCCCTGACTAGCGGTGTCACAGATACGCAGTATTTT. Its translation: CASSPLTSGVTDTQYF. The J gene is TRBJ2-3, the V gene TRBV5-1; the match to TRBD2 covers 9 bases. CDR3 length: 16 amino acids. J was trimmed by 2 bases and V by 4 bases; bases with no gene match: 8. Germline values: CDR1 SGHRS, CDR2 YFSETQ. The full variable domain, its missing parts supplied by reference TRBV5-1 and TRBJ2-3, is KAGVTQTPRYLIKTRGQQVTLSCSPISGHRSVSWYQQTPGQGLQFLFEYFSETQRNKGNFPGRFSGRQFSNSRSEMNVSTLELGDSALYLCASSPLTSGVTDTQYFGPGTRLTVL.

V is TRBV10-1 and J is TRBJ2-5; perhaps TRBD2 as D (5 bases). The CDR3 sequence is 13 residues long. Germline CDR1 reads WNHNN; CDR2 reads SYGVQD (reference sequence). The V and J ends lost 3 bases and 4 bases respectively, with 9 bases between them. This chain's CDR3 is CASSDRAGETQYF. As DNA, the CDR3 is TGCGCCAGCAGTGACCGGGCGGGAGAGACCCAGTACTTC.

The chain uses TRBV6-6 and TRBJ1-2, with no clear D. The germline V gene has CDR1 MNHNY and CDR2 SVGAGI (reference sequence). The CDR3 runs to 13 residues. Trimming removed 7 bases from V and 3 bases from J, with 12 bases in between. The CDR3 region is CASIGKADYGYTF. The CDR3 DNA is TGTGCCAGCATAGGGAAGGCGGACTATGGCTACACCTTC.

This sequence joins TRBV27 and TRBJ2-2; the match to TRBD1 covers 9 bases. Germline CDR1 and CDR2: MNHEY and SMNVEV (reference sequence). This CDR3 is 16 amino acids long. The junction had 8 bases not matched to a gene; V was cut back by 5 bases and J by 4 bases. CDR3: CASSRIPTGGTGELFF. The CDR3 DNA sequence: TGTGCCAGCAGTCGAATTCCGACAGGGGGCACCGGGGAGCTGTTTTTT.

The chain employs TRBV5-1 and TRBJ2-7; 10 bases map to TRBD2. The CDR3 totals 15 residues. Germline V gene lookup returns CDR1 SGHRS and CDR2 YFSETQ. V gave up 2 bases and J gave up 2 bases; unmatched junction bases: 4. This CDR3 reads CASSFSGTSAYEQYF. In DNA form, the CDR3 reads TGCGCCAGCAGCTTTTCCGGGACTAGCGCCTACGAGCAGTACTTC.

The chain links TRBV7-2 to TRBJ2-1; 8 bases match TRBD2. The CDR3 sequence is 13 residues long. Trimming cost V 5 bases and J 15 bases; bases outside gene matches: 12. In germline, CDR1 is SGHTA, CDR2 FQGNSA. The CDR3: CASSNRVAGTRFF. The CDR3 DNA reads TGTGCCAGCAGCAACAGGGTAGCGGGAACCCGGTTCTTC.

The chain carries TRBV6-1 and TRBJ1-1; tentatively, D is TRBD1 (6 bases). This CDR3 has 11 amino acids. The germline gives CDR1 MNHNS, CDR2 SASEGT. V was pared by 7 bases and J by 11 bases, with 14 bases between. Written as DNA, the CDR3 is TGTGCCAGCACCCCGGGAAGGGGGGCTTTCTTT. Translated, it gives CASTPGRGAFF.

The CDR3 region has the DNA TGTGCCAGCTCACCGGGTCCCGGAGGGGAAAAACTGTTTTTT. Translated, it gives CASSPGPGGEKLFF. This rearrangement joins TRBV18 to TRBJ1-4; D uncertain. The CDR3 length is 14 residues. V dropped 3 bases and J dropped 8 bases, with 13 bases sitting between them. CDR1 KGHSH and CDR2 LQKENI come from the germline V gene.

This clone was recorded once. CDR3 loop: CASSLTGGQGGYTF. CDR3 sequence (DNA): TGTGCCAGCAGTCTCACAGGGGGGCAAGGCGGCTACACCTTC. The V gene is TRBV7-2, the J gene TRBJ1-2; 8 bases map to TRBD1. Per germline, CDR1 SGHTA and CDR2 FQGNSA. V lost 6 bases, J lost 8 bases, and 11 bases stayed unmatched. The CDR3 length is 14 residues. The full variable domain, rest sourced from reference TRBV7-2 and TRBJ1-2, is GAGVSQSPSNKVTEKGKDVELRCDPISGHTALYWYRQSLGQGLEFLIYFQGNSAPDKSGLPSDRFSAERTGGSVSTLTIQRTQQEDSAVYLCASSLTGGQGGYTFGSGTRLTVV.

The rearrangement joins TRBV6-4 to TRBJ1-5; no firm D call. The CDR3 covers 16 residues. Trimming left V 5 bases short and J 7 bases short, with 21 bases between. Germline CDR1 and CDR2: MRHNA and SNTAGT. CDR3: CASSHPGHGIDQPQHF. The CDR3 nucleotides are TGTGCCAGCAGTCATCCGGGCCATGGAATTGACCAGCCCCAGCATTTT.

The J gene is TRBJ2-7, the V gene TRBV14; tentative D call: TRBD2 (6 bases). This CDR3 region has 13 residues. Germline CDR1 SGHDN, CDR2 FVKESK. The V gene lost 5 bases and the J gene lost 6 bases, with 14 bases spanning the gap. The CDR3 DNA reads TGTGCCAGCAGCTACCGGGACTTCACCGAGCAGTACTTC. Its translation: CASSYRDFTEQYF. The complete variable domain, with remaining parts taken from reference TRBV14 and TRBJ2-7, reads EAGVTQFPSHSVIEKGQTVTLRCDPISGHDNLYWYRRVMGKEIKFLLHFVKESKQDESGMPNNRFLAERTGGTYSTLKVQPAELEDSGVYFCASSYRDFTEQYFGPGTRLTVT.

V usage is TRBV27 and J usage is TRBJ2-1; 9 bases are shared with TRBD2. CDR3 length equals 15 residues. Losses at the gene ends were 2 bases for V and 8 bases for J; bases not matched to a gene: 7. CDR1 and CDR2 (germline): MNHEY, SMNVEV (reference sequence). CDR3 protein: CASSLRREGPHEQFF. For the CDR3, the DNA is TGTGCCAGCAGTTTAAGGCGGGAGGGCCCCCATGAGCAGTTCTTC.

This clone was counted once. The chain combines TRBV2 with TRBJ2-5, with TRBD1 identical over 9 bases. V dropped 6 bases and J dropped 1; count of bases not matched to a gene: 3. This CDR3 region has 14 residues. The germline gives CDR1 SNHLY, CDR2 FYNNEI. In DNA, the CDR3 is TGTGCCAGCAGCGCACAGGGGGCCCAAGAGACCCAGTACTTC. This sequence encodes CASSAQGAQETQYF.

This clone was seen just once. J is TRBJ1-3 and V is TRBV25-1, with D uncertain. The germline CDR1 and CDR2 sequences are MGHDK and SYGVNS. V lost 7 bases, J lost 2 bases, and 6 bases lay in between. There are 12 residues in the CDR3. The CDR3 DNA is TGTGCCAGCAATTCCGCTGGAAACACCATATATTTT. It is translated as CASNSAGNTIYF.

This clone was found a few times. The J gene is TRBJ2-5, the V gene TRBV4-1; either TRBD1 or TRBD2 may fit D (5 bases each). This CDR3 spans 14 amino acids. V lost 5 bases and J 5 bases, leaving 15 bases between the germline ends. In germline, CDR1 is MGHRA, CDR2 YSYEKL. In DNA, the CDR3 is TGCGCCAGCAGCTCCCGGGACCGACAGGAGACCCAGTACTTC. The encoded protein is CASSSRDRQETQYF.